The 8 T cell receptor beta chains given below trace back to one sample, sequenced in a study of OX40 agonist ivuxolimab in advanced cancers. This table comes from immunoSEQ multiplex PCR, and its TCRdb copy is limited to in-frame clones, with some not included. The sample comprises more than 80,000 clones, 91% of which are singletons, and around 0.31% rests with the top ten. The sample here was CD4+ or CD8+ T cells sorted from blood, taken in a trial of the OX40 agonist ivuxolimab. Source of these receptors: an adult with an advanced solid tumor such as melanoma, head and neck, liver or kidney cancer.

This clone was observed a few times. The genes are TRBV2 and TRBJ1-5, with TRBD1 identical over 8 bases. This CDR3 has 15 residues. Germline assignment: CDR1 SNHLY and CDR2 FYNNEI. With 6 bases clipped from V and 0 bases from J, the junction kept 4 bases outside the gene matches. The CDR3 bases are TGTGCCAGCAGCAGGGGGCCTTCTAGCAATCAGCCCCAGCATTTT. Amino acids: CASSRGPSSNQPQHF.

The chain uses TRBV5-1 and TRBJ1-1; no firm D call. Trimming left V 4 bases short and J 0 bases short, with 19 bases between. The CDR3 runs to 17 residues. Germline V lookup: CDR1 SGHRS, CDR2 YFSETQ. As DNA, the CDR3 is TGCGCCAGCAGCCCCCTCGCCCGGGGAGTTATGAACACTGAAGCTTTCTTT. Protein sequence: CASSPLARGVMNTEAFF.

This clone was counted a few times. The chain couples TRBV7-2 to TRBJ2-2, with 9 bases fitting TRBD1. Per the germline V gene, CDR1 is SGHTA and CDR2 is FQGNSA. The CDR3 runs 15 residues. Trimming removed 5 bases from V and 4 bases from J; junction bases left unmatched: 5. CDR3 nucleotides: TGTGCCAGCAGCACACAGGGGGCGGGCACCGGGGAGCTGTTTTTT. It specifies CASSTQGAGTGELFF.

As DNA, the CDR3 is TGTGCCAGCAGTGAAGGCCTCGGACTAGCGGGAGGGGATACGCAGTATTTT. Protein product: CASSEGLGLAGGDTQYF. The chain carries TRBV2 and TRBJ2-3, with 15 bases lining up with TRBD2. V shed 1 base and J 6 bases; nucleotides not matched to a gene: 5. Germline CDR1 reads SNHLY; CDR2 reads FYNNEI. This CDR3 contains 17 residues. Full variable domain (missing parts from reference TRBV2 and TRBJ2-3): EPEVTQTPSHQVTQMGQEVILRCVPISNHLYFYWYRQILGQKVEFLVSFYNNEISEKSEIFDDQFSVERPDGSNFTLKIRSTKLEDSAMYFCASSEGLGLAGGDTQYFGPGTRLTVL.

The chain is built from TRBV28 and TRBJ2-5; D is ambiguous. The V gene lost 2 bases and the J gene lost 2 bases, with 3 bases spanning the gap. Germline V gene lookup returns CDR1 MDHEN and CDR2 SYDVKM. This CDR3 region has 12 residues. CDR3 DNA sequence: TGTGCCAGCAGTTTACTACAAGAGACCCAGTACTTC. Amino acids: CASSLLQETQYF.

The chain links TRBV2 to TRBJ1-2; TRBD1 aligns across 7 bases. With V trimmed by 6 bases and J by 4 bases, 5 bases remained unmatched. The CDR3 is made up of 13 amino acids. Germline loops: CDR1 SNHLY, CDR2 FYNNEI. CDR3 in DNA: TGTGCCAGCAGAGGGGGCTCCTCCTATGGCTACACCTTC. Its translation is CASRGGSSYGYTF.

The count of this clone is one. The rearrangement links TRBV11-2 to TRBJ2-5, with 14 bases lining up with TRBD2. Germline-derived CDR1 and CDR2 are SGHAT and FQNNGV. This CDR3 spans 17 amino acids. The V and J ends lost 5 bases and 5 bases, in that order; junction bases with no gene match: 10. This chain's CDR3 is CASSLWTSGRTRETQYF. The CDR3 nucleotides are TGTGCCAGCAGCCTCTGGACTAGCGGGAGGACAAGGGAGACCCAGTACTTC.

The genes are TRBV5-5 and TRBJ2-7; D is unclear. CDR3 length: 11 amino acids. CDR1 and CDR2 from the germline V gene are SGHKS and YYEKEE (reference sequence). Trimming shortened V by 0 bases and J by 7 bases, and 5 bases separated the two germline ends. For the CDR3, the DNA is TGTGCCAGCAGCTTGGTTGGTGAGCAGTACTTC. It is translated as CASSLVGEQYF.